Listed here are 8 T cell receptor beta chains from one sample, sequenced in a study of human T cells and chemical hapten exposure. TCRdb analysed the RACE reads with MiXCR anew, one entry per CDR3 protein. Seen here are tens of thousands of distinct CDR3 sequences, around 9.5% observed once, and the top ten hold 20% to 30%. Time point denoted: patch test 3, about 24 weeks after DPC sensitization. Documented treatment: therapeutic diphenylcyclopropenone sensitization with weekly scalp DPC. Extraction yielded total RNA from whole blood (unfractionated). The source material was whole blood, sampled in connection with sensitization to the hapten diphenylcyclopropenone (DPC). The source is a man in his fifties or sixties with alopecia areata. Some clones in this sample may be carry-over from other donors' samples.

The V and J genes are TRBV28 and TRBJ2-1; D remains unclear. Germline V CDR1 and CDR2: MDHEN, SYDVKM. The CDR3 totals 13 residues. V lost 4 bases and J lost 9, with 13 bases in between. As DNA, the CDR3 is TGTGCCAGCAGTTCAGCTCAGACCCGTGAGCAGTTCTTC. Its translation: CASSSAQTREQFF.

This rearrangement joins TRBV4-1 to TRBJ2-7; TRBD2 might be the D (5 bases). Germline CDR1 is MGHRA and CDR2 is YSYEKL. This CDR3 comprises 15 residues. Trimming shortened V by 1 base and J by 3 bases, and 13 bases separated the two germline ends. The CDR3 here is CASSQVVRANYEQYF. In DNA, the CDR3 is TGCGCCAGCAGCCAAGTTGTGAGGGCGAACTACGAGCAGTACTTC.

At least ten counts were recorded for this clonotype. The genes are TRBV10-1 and TRBJ2-1; D unresolved. Germline CDR1 is WNHNN and CDR2 is SYGVQD (reference sequence). The length of the CDR3 is 13 residues. V was pared by 10 bases and J by 5 bases, with 15 bases between. This chain's CDR3 is CANTIRLNNEQFF. The CDR3 DNA follows: TGCGCCAATACGATCAGGCTCAACAATGAGCAGTTCTTC.

The V call is TRBV7-6, the J call TRBJ2-1, with 9 positions matching TRBD2. The CDR3 totals 15 residues. CDR1 and CDR2 from the germline V gene are SGHVS and FNYEAQ. V trimming: 5 bases; J trimming: 5 bases; junction bases outside the gene matches: 7. CDR3: CASSPPAGGDNEQFF. CDR3 DNA: TGTGCCAGCAGCCCCCCAGCGGGAGGAGACAATGAGCAGTTCTTC.

This clonotype was recorded a few times. The chain recombines TRBV2 with TRBJ1-5; D is unclear. The CDR3 covers 15 residues. Trimming removed 5 bases from V and 0 bases from J, with 11 bases in between. Germline assignment: CDR1 SNHLY and CDR2 FYNNEI. CDR3 DNA: TGTGCCAGCAGTCTAACTGGGTATAGCAATCAGCCCCAGCATTTT. Amino acid sequence: CASSLTGYSNQPQHF. The full variable domain, its missing parts supplied by reference TRBV2 and TRBJ1-5, is EPEVTQTPSHQVTQMGQEVILRCVPISNHLYFYWYRQILGQKVEFLVSFYNNEISEKSEIFDDQFSVERPDGSNFTLKIRSTKLEDSAMYFCASSLTGYSNQPQHFGDGTRLSIL.

This clonotype has ten or more counts. The CDR3 nucleotides are TGTGCCAGCAGCCCTACCCGAGGACTATACCAAGAGACCCAGTACTTC. Residues: CASSPTRGLYQETQYF. The rearrangement uses TRBV3-1 and TRBJ2-5, with D possibly being TRBD2 (6 bases). Trimming took 4 bases from V and 0 from J, leaving 15 bases between them. The germline gives CDR1 LGHDT, CDR2 YNNKEL (reference sequence). The CDR3 is 16 amino acids.

V gene TRBV12-3 or TRBV12-4 combines with J gene TRBJ2-7, with D possibly matching TRBD1 (6 bases). This CDR3 is 14 amino acids long. V lost 7 bases, J lost 4 bases, and 17 bases lay in between. Written as DNA, the CDR3 is TGTGCCAGCACAGATGCACAGGGAGTGTACGAGCAGTACTTC. The encoded protein is CASTDAQGVYEQYF.

This clonotype appeared many times. V gene TRBV20-1 combines with J gene TRBJ2-7, with D perhaps TRBD1 (5 bases). Trimming took 0 bases from V and 5 from J, leaving 11 bases between them. CDR3 size: 13 residues. Germline CDR1 is DFQATT and CDR2 is SNEGSKA (reference sequence). In DNA, the CDR3 is TGCAGTGCTAGAGATGGCAGGGCAGACGAGCAGTACTTC. This gives the protein CSARDGRADEQYF.